Below are 31 T cell receptor beta chains sequenced from a single sample in a study of CD8+ T cells in alopecia areata. Sequencing used cDNA as its template, made by extracting RNA and reverse transcribing it. This table comes from immunoSEQ multiplex PCR, and its TCRdb copy is limited to in-frame clones, with some not included. The sample contains about 190,000 clones, more than 55% of which appear only once. Described treatment: oral pan-JAK inhibitor, 5-10 mg twice daily. Here the sequenced sample was CD4+ T cells sorted from blood, taken at week 4, from a patient treated with tofacitinib. The receptors here all came from a human donor with alopecia areata.

There are a few counts of this clone. This chain connects TRBV29-1 to TRBJ1-1; tentative D call: TRBD1 (5 bases). Germline assignment: CDR1 SQVTM and CDR2 ANQGSEA. The CDR3 has 12 amino acids. The CDR3 loop reads CSFQGGNTEAFF. In DNA, the CDR3 is TGCAGTTTCCAGGGTGGGAACACTGAAGCTTTCTTT.

This clone appeared a few times. The genes are TRBV2 and TRBJ1-3; no reliable D call. The CDR3 totals 14 residues. Germline CDR1 and CDR2: SNHLY and FYNNEI. The V end was cut by 3 bases, the J end by 4 bases, with 10 bases between. The chain's CDR3 is CASSEAAGGNTIYF. The CDR3 bases are TGTGCCAGCAGTGAGGCGGCGGGGGGAAACACCATATATTTT.

The chain carries TRBV28 and TRBJ2-4; possibly TRBD1 for D (6 bases). Deletions cut 7 bases from V and 7 bases from J, with 20 bases between. The CDR3 runs to 15 residues. The germline gives CDR1 MDHEN, CDR2 SYDVKM. CDR3 DNA sequence: TGTGCCAGCAAGTCCTCCTTGGGGGCTGGGAACATTCAGTACTTC. Protein product: CASKSSLGAGNIQYF.

The chain employs TRBV30 and TRBJ1-1, with 9 bases lining up with TRBD1. The trim removed 5 bases at V and 0 bases at J, leaving 4 bases unmatched. The germline V gene encodes CDR1 GTSNPN and CDR2 SVGIG (reference sequence). The CDR3 contains 14 residues. The CDR3 protein is CAWSTGGLNTEAFF. The CDR3 nucleotides read TGTGCCTGGTCGACAGGGGGGCTGAACACTGAAGCTTTCTTT.

This clone was counted only a few times. The chain combines TRBV28 with TRBJ2-7; no clear D gene. The V and J ends lost 8 bases and 2 bases respectively, with 10 bases between them. Looked up from germline, CDR1 is MDHEN and CDR2 is SYDVKM. This CDR3 region has 12 residues. Here the CDR3 DNA reads TGTGCCAGCCGATCCACACCCTACGAGCAGTACTTC. This translates into CASRSTPYEQYF.

In this sample, this clone turned up a few times. Compared with germline, one end of the junction differs, possibly owing to a read error. CDR3 amino acids: CSAEDHETQYF. Written as DNA, the CDR3 is TGCAGTGCCGAGGACCACGAGACCCAGTACTTC. The genes are TRBV20-1 and TRBJ2-5; no reliable D call. This CDR3 is 11 amino acids long. Germline CDR1 and CDR2: DFQATT and SNEGSKA (reference sequence).

The V and J genes are TRBV6-5 and TRBJ1-5, with a weak D call TRBD1 (6 bases). This CDR3 is 15 amino acids long. Germline V gene sequence: CDR1 MNHEY, CDR2 SVGAGI. V dropped 6 bases and J dropped 3 bases, with 15 bases sitting between them. CDR3 nucleotides: TGTGCCAGCAGCCCCGGGACAAACTCCAATCAGCCCCAGCATTTT. The encoded protein is CASSPGTNSNQPQHF.

The rearrangement joins TRBV5-1 to TRBJ2-1, with 9 bases that match TRBD2. The CDR3 spans 16 residues. V trimming: 0 bases; J trimming: 6 bases; junction bases outside the gene matches: 7. Germline V CDR1 and CDR2: SGHRS, YFSETQ. The CDR3 coding sequence is TGCGCCAGCAGCTTGGAAGGTAGCGGGAGCCGCAATGAGCAGTTCTTC. It yields the protein CASSLEGSGSRNEQFF. Full variable domain (remainder filled in from reference TRBV5-1 and TRBJ2-1): KAGVTQTPRYLIKTRGQQVTLSCSPISGHRSVSWYQQTPGQGLQFLFEYFSETQRNKGNFPGRFSGRQFSNSRSEMNVSTLELGDSALYLCASSLEGSGSRNEQFFGPGTRLTVL.

V usage is TRBV30 and J usage is TRBJ2-7; no clear D gene. The V gene lost 1 base and the J gene lost 1 base, with 5 bases spanning the gap. The CDR3 contains 12 residues. Per germline, CDR1 GTSNPN and CDR2 SVGIG (reference sequence). The CDR3 coding sequence is TGTGCCTGGAGTGCGCATTCCTACGAGCAGTACTTC. Its translation: CAWSAHSYEQYF.

The chain links TRBV29-1 to TRBJ1-1; weak D call: TRBD1 (5 bases). CDR1 is SQVTM and CDR2 is ANQGSEA in the germline V gene. The V end lost 5 bases, the J end lost 1 base, and 17 bases lay between the germline ends. The CDR3 has 15 amino acids. The CDR3 loop reads CSVLGLPAQNTEAFF. The CDR3 DNA reads as TGCAGCGTTTTGGGACTCCCAGCCCAGAACACTGAAGCTTTCTTT.

The chain employs TRBV23-1 and TRBJ2-1; 10 bases fit TRBD1. TRBV23-1 is annotated as an ORF whose role is uncertain. J was trimmed by 8 bases and V by 4 bases; bases with no gene match: 5. This CDR3 spans 14 amino acids. This CDR3 is CASSPTGGWDEQFF. The CDR3 DNA reads TGCGCCAGCAGTCCGACAGGGGGCTGGGATGAGCAGTTCTTC.

This clone showed up just a few times. V usage is TRBV29-1 and J usage is TRBJ2-7; TRBD1 agrees at 8 bases. The CDR3 extends over 13 amino acids. The trim removed 6 bases at V and 6 bases at J, leaving 10 bases unmatched. CDR1 and CDR2 from the germline V gene are SQVTM and ANQGSEA. CDR3 coding DNA: TGCAGCGTCCGCCAGGCCCAGGGGGCCGAGCAGTACTTC. Protein sequence: CSVRQAQGAEQYF.

The chain employs TRBV9 and TRBJ2-7; tentatively, D is TRBD2 (6 bases). The V and J ends lost 0 bases and 5 bases respectively, with 15 bases between them. The CDR3 has 15 amino acids. Germline assignment: CDR1 SGDLS and CDR2 YYNGEE. Here the CDR3 DNA reads TGTGCCAGCAGCGTAGCAGGTAGCGGACTGGACGAGCAGTACTTC. This translates into CASSVAGSGLDEQYF.

Details on this clone: Other DNA sequences in the same sample also yield this CDR3. This CDR3 is CSVGADTGELFF. In nucleotides, the CDR3 is TGCAGCGTTGGTGCAGACACCGGGGAGCTGTTTTTT. The chain is built from TRBV29-1 and TRBJ2-2; D uncertain. Trimming cost V 4 bases and J 3 bases, with 6 bases left between them. Per the germline V gene, CDR1 is SQVTM and CDR2 is ANQGSEA. The CDR3 extends over 12 amino acids.

The table lists this clone with a count of one. The rearrangement links TRBV30 to TRBJ2-2; D is unresolved. V was clipped by 6 bases and J by 7 bases, with 6 bases between them. The CDR3 totals 10 residues. Germline assignment: CDR1 GTSNPN and CDR2 SVGIG (reference sequence). CDR3 amino acids: CACQSGELFF. The CDR3 region has the DNA TGTGCCTGCCAAAGCGGGGAGCTGTTTTTT. Full variable domain (missing parts from reference TRBV30 and TRBJ2-2): SQTIHQWPATLVQPVGSPLSLECTVEGTSNPNLYWYRQAAGRGLQLLFYSVGIGQISSEVPQNLSASRPQDRQFILSSKKLLLSDSGFYLCACQSGELFFGEGSRLTVL.

This clone was seen a single time. The chain carries TRBV29-1 and TRBJ1-5; 8 nucleotides agree with TRBD1. CDR1 and CDR2 from the germline V gene are SQVTM and ANQGSEA. This CDR3 spans 13 amino acids. V was clipped by 6 bases and J by 3 bases; unmatched bases: 4. The CDR3: CSVATGVNQPQHF. The CDR3 DNA is TGCAGCGTGGCGACAGGGGTCAATCAGCCCCAGCATTTT.

This chain connects TRBV6-5 to TRBJ1-1; 7 nucleotides align to TRBD1. V gave up 7 bases and J gave up 6 bases; unmatched junction bases: 11. The CDR3 totals 14 residues. From germline, CDR1 is MNHEY and CDR2 SVGAGI. The CDR3 DNA reads TGTGCCAGCATTCCCGACAGGGTTCGCCCTGAAGCTTTCTTT. Translating gives CASIPDRVRPEAFF.

This rearrangement joins TRBV29-1 to TRBJ1-1; no firm D call. The CDR3 covers 13 residues. CDR1 SQVTM and CDR2 ANQGSEA come from the germline V gene. The V end was cut by 6 bases, the J end by 1 base, with 12 bases between. CDR3 sequence (DNA): TGCAGCGTGCAACAAGGGAGGAACACTGAAGCTTTCTTT. Its translation: CSVQQGRNTEAFF. Based on the CDR3 plus reference TRBV29-1 and TRBJ1-1, the full variable domain is SAVISQKPSRDICQRGTSLTIQCQVDSQVTMMFWYRQQPGQSLTLIATANQGSEATYESGFVIDKFPISRPNLTFSTLTVSNMSPEDSSIYLCSVQQGRNTEAFFGQGTRLTVV.

The chain couples TRBV4-2 to TRBJ2-1, with 7 bases fitting TRBD2. The CDR3 extends over 12 amino acids. Trimming removed 1 base from V and 14 bases from J; junction bases left unmatched: 5. The germline gives CDR1 LGHNA, CDR2 YNFKEQ. The CDR3 bases are TGTGCCAGCAGCCAAGCTCGGCGGGAGAAGTTCTTC. Translating it yields CASSQARREKFF.

This clone has just a few counts. In DNA form, the CDR3 reads TGTGCCAGCAGTGAAAGACGCGGGACAGGGCGGGACTATGGCTACACCTTC. This encodes CASSERRGTGRDYGYTF. This chain connects TRBV2 to TRBJ1-2; 9 positions match TRBD1. CDR1 is SNHLY, CDR2 FYNNEI, per germline. This CDR3 spans 17 amino acids. V lost 2 bases and J lost 3; bases outside the gene matches: 10.

This clone appeared a single time. Other DNA sequences in this sample translate to the same CDR3. This chain links TRBV20-1 with TRBJ2-3; tentatively, D is TRBD1 or TRBD2 (5 bases each). The germline gives CDR1 DFQATT, CDR2 SNEGSKA (reference sequence). With 6 bases removed from V and 6 bases from J, the gap between germline ends came to 10 bases. CDR3 length: 11 amino acids. CDR3 loop: CSAPRGDTQYF. The CDR3 region has the DNA TGCAGTGCGCCGAGGGGTGATACGCAGTATTTT.

This clone appeared a few times. This chain links TRBV7-2 with TRBJ2-1; D might be TRBD2 (7 bases). Germline V CDR1 and CDR2: SGHTA, FQGNSA. The V end lost 5 bases, the J end lost 8 bases, and 19 bases lay between the germline ends. This CDR3 is 15 amino acids long. In nucleotides, the CDR3 is TGTGCCAGCAGCCCCCAAGGGGGACTAAGGGATGAGCAGTTCTTC. It specifies CASSPQGGLRDEQFF.

The V and J genes are TRBV19 and TRBJ2-2; D unresolved. There are 13 residues in the CDR3. Trimming cost V 11 bases and J 3 bases, with 13 bases left between them. Per germline, CDR1 LNHDA and CDR2 SQIVND (reference sequence). The DNA of the CDR3 is TGTGCCCCCCTAGTTCAACACACCGGGGAGCTGTTTTTT. Residues: CAPLVQHTGELFF.

The J gene is TRBJ2-7, the V gene TRBV30; the D gene could be TRBD1 or TRBD2 (5 bases each). Germline-derived CDR1 and CDR2 are GTSNPN and SVGIG (reference sequence). The CDR3 is 14 residues long. Trimming took 3 bases from V and 2 from J, leaving 14 bases between them. CDR3: CAWRSRDGTYEQYF. CDR3 nucleotides: TGTGCCTGGAGAAGCCGGGACGGCACCTACGAGCAGTACTTC.

The chain has TRBV29-1 and TRBJ1-2; D is undetermined. The CDR3 sequence is 15 residues long. Germline V lookup: CDR1 SQVTM, CDR2 ANQGSEA. The germline V and J ends were trimmed by 0 bases and 7 bases, with 18 bases remaining between them. CDR3 DNA sequence: TGCAGCGTTGAAGATCCCCTAAACCCCTCGAGTGGCTACACCTTC. Protein product: CSVEDPLNPSSGYTF.

This chain links TRBV20-1 with TRBJ2-7; D remains unclear. This CDR3 comprises 9 residues. The germline gives CDR1 DFQATT, CDR2 SNEGSKA (reference sequence). Trimming took 3 bases from V and 5 from J, leaving 2 bases between them. CDR3 DNA: TGCAGTGCTAGTAACGAGCAGTACTTC. This encodes CSASNEQYF.

The V gene is TRBV5-4, the J gene TRBJ2-2; TRBD1 is a possible D gene (7 bases). The CDR3 is 14 amino acids. V was shortened by 5 bases and J by 5 bases, with 13 bases between the two germline ends. Germline V gene sequence: CDR1 SGHNT, CDR2 YYREEE (reference sequence). The CDR3 loop is CASSAGQRTGELFF. In nucleotides, the CDR3 is TGTGCCAGCAGTGCGGGACAGAGAACCGGGGAGCTGTTTTTT.

As to this clone: The sample contains more than one DNA sequence encoding this CDR3. The chain couples TRBV30 to TRBJ2-7; no clear D. The CDR3 has 14 residues. The ends were cut back, 0 bases at V and 0 bases at J, with 9 bases in the middle. Germline assignment: CDR1 GTSNPN and CDR2 SVGIG (reference sequence). The CDR3 is CAWSVGGNSYEQYF. The CDR3 nucleotides are TGTGCCTGGAGTGTCGGTGGGAACTCCTACGAGCAGTACTTC. The variable domain in full, completed from reference TRBV30 and TRBJ2-7, reads SQTIHQWPATLVQPVGSPLSLECTVEGTSNPNLYWYRQAAGRGLQLLFYSVGIGQISSEVPQNLSASRPQDRQFILSSKKLLLSDSGFYLCAWSVGGNSYEQYFGPGTRLTVT.

The chain employs TRBV29-1 and TRBJ2-1; D gene ambiguous. This CDR3 spans 13 amino acids. Trimming pared 7 bases from V and 6 bases from J, leaving 16 bases between. Germline V lookup: CDR1 SQVTM, CDR2 ANQGSEA. CDR3: CSALHFLRNEQFF. CDR3 DNA sequence: TGCAGCGCTCTTCATTTTCTCCGCAATGAGCAGTTCTTC.

The V gene is TRBV29-1, the J gene TRBJ1-2; TRBD1 agrees at 7 bases. Germline trimming cut 4 bases from V and 4 bases from J; bases unmatched to any gene: 6. This CDR3 is 13 amino acids long. In germline, CDR1 is SQVTM, CDR2 ANQGSEA. CDR3 region: CSVGGDSSYGYTF. The CDR3 coding sequence is TGCAGCGTTGGGGGGGACAGCAGCTATGGCTACACCTTC.

The genes are TRBV19 and TRBJ2-5; a possible D gene is TRBD1 (6 bases). This CDR3 region has 13 residues. Deletions cut 10 bases from V and 5 bases from J, with 17 bases between. CDR1 is LNHDA and CDR2 is SQIVND in the germline V gene (reference sequence). The CDR3 DNA is TGTGCCACGTCAGGGGACGTAGGGGAGACCCAGTACTTC. Translated: CATSGDVGETQYF.